This T cell receptor beta chain emerged from a study of PD-1 blockade in classical Hodgkin lymphoma. With no exception, relapse followed autologous stem cell transplantation in all patients, and brentuximab vedotin exposure varied. Study outcomes and limitations: Whereas CD4+ TCR diversity had risen significantly by C4D1, CD8+ TCR diversity had not. Complete responders started with a diversity level that resembled newly diagnosed patients at baseline.

As for this clone: Its antigen is unknown.

The CDR3 consists of 14 residues. Germline V lookup: CDR1 LNHDA, CDR2 SQIVND (reference sequence). Unmatched junction bases numbered 10, after V lost 4 bases and J lost 10 bases. The data were produced by immunoSEQ multiplex PCR, yet TCRdb's version contains in-frame clones alone and is incomplete. The repertoire holds 40,000 to 50,000 clones, with roughly 78% as singletons. The sequencing used peripheral blood mononuclear cells (PBMCs), collected at baseline. This TCR came from a human donor with classical Hodgkin lymphoma. The chain has TRBV19 and TRBJ2-1, with TRBD2 identical over 7 bases. As DNA, the CDR3 is TGTGCCAGTAGTACGTCGACTAGCTCAAGGGAGCAGTTCTTC. Its protein product is CASSTSTSSREQFF.